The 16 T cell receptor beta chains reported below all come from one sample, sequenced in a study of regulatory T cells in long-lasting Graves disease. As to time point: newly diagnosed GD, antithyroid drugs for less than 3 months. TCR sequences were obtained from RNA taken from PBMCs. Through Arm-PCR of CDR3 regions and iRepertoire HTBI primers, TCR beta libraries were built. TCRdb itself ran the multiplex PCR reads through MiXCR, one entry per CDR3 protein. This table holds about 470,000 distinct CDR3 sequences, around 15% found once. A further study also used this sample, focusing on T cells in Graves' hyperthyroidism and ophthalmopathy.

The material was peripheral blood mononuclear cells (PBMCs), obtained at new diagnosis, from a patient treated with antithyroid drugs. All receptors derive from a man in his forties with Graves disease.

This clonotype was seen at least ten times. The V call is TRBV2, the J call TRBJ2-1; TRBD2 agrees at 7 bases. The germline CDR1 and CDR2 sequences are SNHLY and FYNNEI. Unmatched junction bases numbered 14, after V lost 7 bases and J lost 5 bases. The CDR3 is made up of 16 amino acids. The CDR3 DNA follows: TGTGCCAGCATAGGGAGGGCCTACCCCGCGGACAATGAGCAGTTCTTC. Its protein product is CASIGRAYPADNEQFF.

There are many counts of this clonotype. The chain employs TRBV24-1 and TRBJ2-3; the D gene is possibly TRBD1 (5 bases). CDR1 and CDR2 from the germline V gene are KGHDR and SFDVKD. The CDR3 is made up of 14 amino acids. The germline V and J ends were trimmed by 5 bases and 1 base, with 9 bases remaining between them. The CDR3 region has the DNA TGTGCCACCAGTGGTACAGGTCGCACAGATACGCAGTATTTT. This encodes CATSGTGRTDTQYF.

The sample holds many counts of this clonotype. CDR3 nucleotides: TGTGCCAGCAGCTTAGACAGCGGGGCCTACGAGCAGTACTTC. It is translated as CASSLDSGAYEQYF. The V call is TRBV7-9, the J call TRBJ2-7; 7 bases are a match to TRBD2. CDR3 length equals 14 residues. Per germline, CDR1 SEHNR and CDR2 FQNEAQ (reference sequence). V was pared by 1 base and J by 2 bases, with 2 bases of the junction left unmatched. The variable domain in full, completed from reference TRBV7-9 and TRBJ2-7, reads DTGVSQNPRHKITKRGQNVTFRCDPISEHNRLYWYRQTLGQGPEFLTYFQNEAQLEKSRLLSDRFSAERPKGSFSTLEIQRTEQGDSAMYLCASSLDSGAYEQYFGPGTRLTVT.

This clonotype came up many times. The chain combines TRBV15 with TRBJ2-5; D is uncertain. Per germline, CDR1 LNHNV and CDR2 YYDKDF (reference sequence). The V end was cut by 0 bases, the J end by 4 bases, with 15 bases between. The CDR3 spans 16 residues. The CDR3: CATSRDFASLGETQYF. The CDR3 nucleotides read TGTGCCACCAGCAGAGATTTCGCCAGCCTCGGAGAGACCCAGTACTTC.

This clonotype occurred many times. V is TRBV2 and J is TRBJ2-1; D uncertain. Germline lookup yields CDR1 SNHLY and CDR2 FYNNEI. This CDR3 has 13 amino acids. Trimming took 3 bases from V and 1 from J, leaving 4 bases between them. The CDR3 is CASSEVSYNEQFF. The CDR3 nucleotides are TGTGCCAGCAGTGAGGTGTCCTACAATGAGCAGTTCTTC.

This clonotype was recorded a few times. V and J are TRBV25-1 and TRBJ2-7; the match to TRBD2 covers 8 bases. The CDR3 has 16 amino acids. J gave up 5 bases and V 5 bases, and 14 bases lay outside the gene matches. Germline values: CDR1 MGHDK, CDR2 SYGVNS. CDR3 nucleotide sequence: TGTGCCAGCAGTTCTTCCTGGACAAGCGGGAGAGACGAGCAGTACTTC. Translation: CASSSSWTSGRDEQYF.

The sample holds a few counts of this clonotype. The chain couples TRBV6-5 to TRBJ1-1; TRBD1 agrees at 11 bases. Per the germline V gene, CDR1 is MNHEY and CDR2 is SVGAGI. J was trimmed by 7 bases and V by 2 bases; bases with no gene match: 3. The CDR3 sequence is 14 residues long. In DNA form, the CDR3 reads TGTGCCAGCAGTTACGGGACAGGGGGGAATGAAGCTTTCTTT. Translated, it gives CASSYGTGGNEAFF.

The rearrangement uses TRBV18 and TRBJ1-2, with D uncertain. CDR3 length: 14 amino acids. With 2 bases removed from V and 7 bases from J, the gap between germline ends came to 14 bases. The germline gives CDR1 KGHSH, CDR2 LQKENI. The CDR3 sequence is CASSPGSPVGGYTF. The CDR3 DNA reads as TGTGCCAGCTCACCAGGCAGCCCTGTGGGTGGCTACACCTTC. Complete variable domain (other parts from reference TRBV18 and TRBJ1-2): NAGVMQNPRHLVRRRGQEARLRCSPMKGHSHVYWYRQLPEEGLKFMVYLQKENIIDESGMPKERFSAEFPKEGPSILRIQQVVRGDSAAYFCASSPGSPVGGYTFGSGTRLTVV.

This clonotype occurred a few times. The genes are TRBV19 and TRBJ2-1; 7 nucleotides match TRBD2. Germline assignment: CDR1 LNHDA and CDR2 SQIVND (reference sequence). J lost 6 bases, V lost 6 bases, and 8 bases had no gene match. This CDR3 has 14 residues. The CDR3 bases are TGTGCCAGTAGGAGGGAGGGCCTGAGCAATGAGCAGTTCTTC. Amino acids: CASRREGLSNEQFF.

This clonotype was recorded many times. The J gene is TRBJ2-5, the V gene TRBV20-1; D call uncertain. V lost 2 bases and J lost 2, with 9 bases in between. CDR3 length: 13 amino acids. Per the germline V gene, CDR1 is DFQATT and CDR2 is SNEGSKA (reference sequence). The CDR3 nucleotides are TGCAGTGCTAGATATAGCTGGCAAGAGACCCAGTACTTC. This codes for CSARYSWQETQYF.

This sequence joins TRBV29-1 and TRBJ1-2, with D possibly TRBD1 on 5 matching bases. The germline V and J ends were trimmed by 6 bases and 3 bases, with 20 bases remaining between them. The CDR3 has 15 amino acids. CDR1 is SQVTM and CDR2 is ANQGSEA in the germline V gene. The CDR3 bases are TGCAGCGTCGGGGGGAGTGCGGTCTCGGACTATGGCTACACCTTC. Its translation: CSVGGSAVSDYGYTF.

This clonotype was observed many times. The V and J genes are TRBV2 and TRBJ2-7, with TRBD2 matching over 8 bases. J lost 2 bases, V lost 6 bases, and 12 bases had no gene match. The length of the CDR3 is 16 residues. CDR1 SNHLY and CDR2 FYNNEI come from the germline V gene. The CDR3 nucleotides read TGTGCCAGCAGGGAACGGTTTAGCGGGGACACCTACGAGCAGTACTTC. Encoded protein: CASRERFSGDTYEQYF.

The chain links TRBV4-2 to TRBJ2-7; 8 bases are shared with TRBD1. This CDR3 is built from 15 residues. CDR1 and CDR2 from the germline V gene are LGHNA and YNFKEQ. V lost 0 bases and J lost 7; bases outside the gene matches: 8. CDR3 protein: CASSQEGTGVLEQYF. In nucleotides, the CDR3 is TGTGCCAGCAGCCAAGAGGGGACAGGTGTTTTGGAGCAGTACTTC.

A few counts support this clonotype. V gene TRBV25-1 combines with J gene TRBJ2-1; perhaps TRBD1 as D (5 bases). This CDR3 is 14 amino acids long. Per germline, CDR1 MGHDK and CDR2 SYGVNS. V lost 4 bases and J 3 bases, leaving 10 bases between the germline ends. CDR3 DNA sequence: TGTGCCAGCAGTGTCGGACATATCTACAATGAGCAGTTCTTC. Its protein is CASSVGHIYNEQFF.

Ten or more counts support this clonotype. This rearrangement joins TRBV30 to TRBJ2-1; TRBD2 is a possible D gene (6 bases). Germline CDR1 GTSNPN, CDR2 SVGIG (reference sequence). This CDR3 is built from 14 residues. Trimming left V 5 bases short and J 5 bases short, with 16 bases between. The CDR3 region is CAWGPGLSNNEQFF. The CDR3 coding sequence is TGTGCCTGGGGACCGGGACTTAGCAACAATGAGCAGTTCTTC.

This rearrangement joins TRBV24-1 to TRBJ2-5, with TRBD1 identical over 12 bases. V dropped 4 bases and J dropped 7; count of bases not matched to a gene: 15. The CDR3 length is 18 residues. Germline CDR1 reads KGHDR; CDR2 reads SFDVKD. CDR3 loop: CATSERDRGRLVSGTQYF. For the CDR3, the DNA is TGTGCCACCAGTGAGAGGGACAGGGGGCGCTTAGTTTCAGGGACCCAGTACTTC.